This T cell receptor beta chain came from a study of T cell responses to AZD1222 COVID-19 vaccine. Repertoires were generated with immunoSEQ multiplex PCR, while TCRdb's copy carries only in-frame clones and drops some. The repertoire has some 130,000 clones, more than 90% of them found once; the top ten carry roughly 1%. With regard to this clone: Its target is unknown.

Analysis merged second doses at about 4 or about 12 weeks. General study findings and limits: Compared with day 0, the breadth and depth of the Spike-specific TCR repertoire rose significantly after two doses of AZD1222. A mostly white British donor set with more females was recruited, and clonal diversity was possibly underestimated. Epitopes outside B.1.351 and B.1.1.7 mutated regions reportedly drew nearly half of spike TCRs.

This CDR3 is 16 amino acids long. Per germline, CDR1 SGHTA and CDR2 FQGNSA. The V gene end was trimmed by 2 bases and the J gene end by 5 bases; junction bases not matched to a gene: 8. The origin of this receptor is an adult who received the AZD1222 COVID-19 vaccine. This chain links TRBV7-2 with TRBJ2-3; 9 bases align to TRBD2. Sequenced material: peripheral blood, taken 28 days after the second AZD1222 dose. The CDR3 DNA reads as TGTGCCAGCAGCTTAATCGGCGGGGGGGCTAGAGATACGCAGTATTTT. Its translation is CASSLIGGGARDTQYF.